The 10 T cell receptor beta chains below were found in one sample sequenced in a study of blood T cells in healthy people across ages. It was with a sample-barcoded 5' primer and a J-beta primer mix that a second PCR of roughly 7 to 12 cycles was run. TCRdb reprocessed the 5' RACE reads with MiXCR, giving one entry per CDR3 protein. The sample lists approximately 800,000 distinct CDR3 sequences; around 50% were seen once. Material for sequencing was blood. The receptors stem from a man aged 40-49 years in good health.

The chain's CDR3 is CASSRTSGSGTDTQYF. As DNA, the CDR3 is TGTGCCAGCAGTCGGACTAGCGGGTCTGGCACAGATACGCAGTATTTT. The V gene is TRBV2, the J gene TRBJ2-3; 11 positions match TRBD2. Germline CDR1 is SNHLY and CDR2 is FYNNEI. The CDR3 extends over 16 amino acids. Losses at the gene ends were 5 bases for V and 1 base for J; bases not matched to a gene: 5.

V usage is TRBV5-1 and J usage is TRBJ2-1; either TRBD1 or TRBD2 may fit D (5 bases each). The CDR3 has 16 residues. The V gene's germline CDR1 is SGHRS and CDR2 YFSETQ. The germline V and J ends were trimmed by 0 bases and 1 base, with 11 bases remaining between them. The CDR3 loop is CASSLGEGFSYNEQFF. As DNA, the CDR3 is TGCGCCAGCAGCTTGGGTGAGGGGTTTTCCTACAATGAGCAGTTCTTC.

V and J are TRBV7-2 and TRBJ1-6; a possible D gene is TRBD1 (5 bases). CDR1 is SGHTA, CDR2 FQGNSA, per germline. The ends were cut back, 2 bases at V and 7 bases at J, with 12 bases in the middle. The CDR3 sequence is 15 residues long. Here the CDR3 reads CASSLSPGLNSPLHF. Here the CDR3 DNA reads TGTGCCAGCAGCTTAAGCCCAGGGTTGAATTCACCCCTCCACTTT.

The chain recombines TRBV2 with TRBJ1-2; 7 bases are a match to TRBD1. This CDR3 spans 13 amino acids. With 4 bases clipped from V and 8 bases from J, the junction kept 7 bases outside the gene matches. In germline, CDR1 is SNHLY, CDR2 FYNNEI. CDR3 protein: CASSGDRGGGYTF. CDR3 bases: TGTGCCAGCAGTGGGGACAGAGGAGGGGGCTACACCTTC.

This clonotype was detected a few times. The V and J genes are TRBV6-7 and TRBJ2-3; unclear D gene. TRBV6-7 is sorted into the ORF group, with uncertain function. V lost 7 bases to trimming and J lost 2 bases, with 13 bases between them. This CDR3 has 14 amino acids. CDR3 bases: TGTGCCAGCACTCTCCCGGAATACACAGATACGCAGTATTTT. Its translation: CASTLPEYTDTQYF.

This chain joins TRBV20-1 and TRBJ1-4; perhaps TRBD1 as D (5 bases). Germline lookup yields CDR1 DFQATT and CDR2 SNEGSKA (reference sequence). The CDR3 runs 13 residues. Trimming took 5 bases from V and 7 from J, leaving 14 bases between them. Written as DNA, the CDR3 is TGCAGTGCTGCGTGGGGGGGGAGTGAAAAACTGTTTTTT. The encoded protein is CSAAWGGSEKLFF.

The J gene is TRBJ2-4, the V gene TRBV11-3; D not certain. The end of the DNA fits TRBJ2-7 better, so the J call may be wrong. Germline V gives CDR1 SGHNT, CDR2 YENEEA. The CDR3 is 13 amino acids. The DNA of the CDR3 is TGTGCCAGCAGGGCACGGCTTGGGGACGAGCAGTACTTC. Translated: CASRARLGDEQYF.

V usage is TRBV9 and J usage is TRBJ2-1; 7 bases are a match to TRBD2. V was clipped by 2 bases and J by 3 bases; unmatched bases: 2. Looked up from germline, CDR1 is SGDLS and CDR2 is YYNGEE. There are 14 residues in the CDR3. CDR3 bases: TGTGCCAGCAGCGTGGGGGACTACTACAATGAGCAGTTCTTC. Amino acids: CASSVGDYYNEQFF. Looking up the rest from reference TRBV9 and TRBJ2-1 gives the full variable domain: DSGVTQTPKHLITATGQRVTLRCSPRSGDLSVYWYQQSLDQGLQFLIQYYNGEERAKGNILERFSAQQFPDLHSELNLSSLELGDSALYFCASSVGDYYNEQFFGPGTRLTVL.

The gene calls are TRBV6-2 or TRBV6-3 and TRBJ2-7, with 9 positions matching TRBD2. The CDR3 runs 17 residues. With V trimmed by 4 bases and J by 2 bases, 12 bases remained unmatched. The V gene's germline CDR1 is MNHEY and CDR2 SVGEGT. The CDR3 nucleotides read TGTGCCAGCAGTTCAAGAAAACTAGCGGGCTGGACCTACGAGCAGTACTTC. This codes for CASSSRKLAGWTYEQYF.

The chain joins TRBV25-1 to TRBJ1-5; 10 bases line up with TRBD1. J gave up 9 bases and V 6 bases, and 11 bases lay outside the gene matches. This CDR3 is built from 15 residues. Germline V gene lookup returns CDR1 MGHDK and CDR2 SYGVNS. The CDR3 nucleotides are TGTGCCAGCAGCCCGGGGACAGGGGTGATCGGGCCCCAGCATTTT. It is translated as CASSPGTGVIGPQHF.